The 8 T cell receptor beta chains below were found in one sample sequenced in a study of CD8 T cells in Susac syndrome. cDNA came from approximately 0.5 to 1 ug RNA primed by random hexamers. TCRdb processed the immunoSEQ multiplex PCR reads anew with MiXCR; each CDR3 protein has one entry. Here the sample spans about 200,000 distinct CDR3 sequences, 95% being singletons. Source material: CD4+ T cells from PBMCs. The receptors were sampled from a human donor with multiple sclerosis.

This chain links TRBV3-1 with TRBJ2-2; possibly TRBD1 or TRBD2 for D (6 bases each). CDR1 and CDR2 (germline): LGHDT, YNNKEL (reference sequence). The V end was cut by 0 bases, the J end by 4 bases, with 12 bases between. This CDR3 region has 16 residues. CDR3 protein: CASSQETGAITGELFF. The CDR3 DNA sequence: TGTGCCAGCAGCCAAGAGACGGGGGCGATCACCGGGGAGCTGTTTTTT.

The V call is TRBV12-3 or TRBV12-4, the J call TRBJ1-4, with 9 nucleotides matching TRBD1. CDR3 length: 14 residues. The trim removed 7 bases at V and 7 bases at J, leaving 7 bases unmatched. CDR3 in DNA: TGTGCCAGCACCAATACAGGGGGCGGTGAAAAACTGTTTTTT. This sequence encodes CASTNTGGGEKLFF.

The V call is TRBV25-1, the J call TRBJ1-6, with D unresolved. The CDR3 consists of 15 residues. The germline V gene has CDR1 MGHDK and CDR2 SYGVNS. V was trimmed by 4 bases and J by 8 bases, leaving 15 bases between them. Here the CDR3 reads CASSGGVVWDSPLHF. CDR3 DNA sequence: TGTGCCAGCAGTGGAGGCGTGGTGTGGGATTCACCCCTCCACTTT. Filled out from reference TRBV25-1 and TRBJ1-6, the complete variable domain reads EADIYQTPRYLVIGTGKKITLECSQTMGHDKMYWYQQDPGMELHLIHYSYGVNSTEKGDLSSESTVSRIRTEHFPLTLESARPSHTSQYLCASSGGVVWDSPLHFGNGTRLTVT.

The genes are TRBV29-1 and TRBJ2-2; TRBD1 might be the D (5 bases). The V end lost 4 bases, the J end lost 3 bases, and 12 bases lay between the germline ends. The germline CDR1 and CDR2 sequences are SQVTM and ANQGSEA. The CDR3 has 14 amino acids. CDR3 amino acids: CSVVGRKDTGELFF. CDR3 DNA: TGCAGCGTTGTGGGGCGTAAGGACACCGGGGAGCTGTTTTTT.

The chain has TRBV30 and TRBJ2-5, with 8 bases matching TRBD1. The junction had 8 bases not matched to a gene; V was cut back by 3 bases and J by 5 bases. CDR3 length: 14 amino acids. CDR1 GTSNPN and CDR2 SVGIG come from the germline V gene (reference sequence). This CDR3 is CAWSGDRLWETQYF. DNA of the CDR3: TGTGCCTGGAGCGGGGACAGGCTTTGGGAGACCCAGTACTTC.

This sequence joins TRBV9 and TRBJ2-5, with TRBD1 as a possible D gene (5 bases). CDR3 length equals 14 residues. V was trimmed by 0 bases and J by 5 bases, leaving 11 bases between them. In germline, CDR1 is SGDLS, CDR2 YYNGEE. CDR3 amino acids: CASSVGPGLETQYF. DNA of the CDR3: TGTGCCAGCAGCGTAGGTCCAGGGTTGGAGACCCAGTACTTC. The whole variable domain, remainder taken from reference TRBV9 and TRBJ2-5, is DSGVTQTPKHLITATGQRVTLRCSPRSGDLSVYWYQQSLDQGLQFLIQYYNGEERAKGNILERFSAQQFPDLHSELNLSSLELGDSALYFCASSVGPGLETQYFGPGTRLLVL.

The CDR3 region has the DNA TGTGCCTGGAGTGTACTGGGCGGGGCGGAGACCCAGTACTTC. It encodes CAWSVLGGAETQYF. The chain joins TRBV30 to TRBJ2-5; possibly TRBD2 for D (6 bases). This CDR3 is 14 amino acids long. V gave up 0 bases and J gave up 5 bases, with 13 bases separating them. The germline gives CDR1 GTSNPN, CDR2 SVGIG (reference sequence).

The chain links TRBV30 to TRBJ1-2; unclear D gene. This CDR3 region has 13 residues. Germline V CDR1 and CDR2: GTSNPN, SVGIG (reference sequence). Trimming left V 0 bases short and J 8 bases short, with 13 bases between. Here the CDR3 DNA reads TGTGCCTGGAGTGTAGTCCCGGTGCGAGGCTACACCTTC. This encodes CAWSVVPVRGYTF. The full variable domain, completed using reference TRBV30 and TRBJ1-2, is SQTIHQWPATLVQPVGSPLSLECTVEGTSNPNLYWYRQAAGRGLQLLFYSVGIGQISSEVPQNLSASRPQDRQFILSSKKLLLSDSGFYLCAWSVVPVRGYTFGSGTRLTVV.